This T cell receptor (beta chain) was captured in a study of blood T cell repertoires in COVID-19. Across the study: Nucleic acid was either cDNA or gDNA, and it came from T cells, B-cell-depleted T cells, or PBMCs.

Clones were sequenced by immunoSEQ multiplex PCR, and TCRdb holds only the in-frame ones, with some missing. This table holds some 87,000 clones, around 76% found once. The CDR3 has 15 residues. Germline CDR1 is MNHNY and CDR2 is SVGAGI (reference sequence). Trimming removed 8 bases from V and 4 bases from J, with 15 bases in between. The chain has TRBV6-6 and TRBJ1-6; D possibly corresponds to TRBD1 (6 bases). Sequencing was performed on peripheral blood. The TCR was taken from a woman aged 80 or older with active or convalescent COVID-19. The CDR3 DNA follows: TGTGCCAGCTCAGGGGACACAGGTTATAATTCACCCCTCCACTTT. Translated, it gives CASSGDTGYNSPLHF.